The text below deals with one T cell receptor beta chain. Original processing methods: Rarely, patient CD8+ clones larger than 1% corresponded to published virus-specific TCRB sequences. Sequenced by immunoSEQ multiplex PCR; TCRdb stores in-frame clones only, minus some. Clonal size and the V and J genes are those of that table, whereas D and trimming came from the DNA. The sample gives around 20,000 clones, about 70% of which show up once; approximately 20% is in the top ten. There are 15 residues in the CDR3. Losses at the gene ends were 3 bases for V and 6 bases for J; bases not matched to a gene: 10. Germline values: CDR1 SGDLS, CDR2 YYNGEE. Both CD4+ and CD8+ cells were separated through positive magnetic bead selection, and their purity was verified using flow cytometry. The data originate from a study of somatic mutations in cytotoxic T cells in rheumatoid arthritis.

V and J are TRBV9 and TRBJ1-2; 8 bases are shared with TRBD1. The TCR sequence derives from an adult with rheumatoid arthritis. Sequencing was performed on CD8+ T cells sorted from blood. The CDR3 region is CASSAVGQGGDGYTF. Here the CDR3 DNA reads TGTGCCAGCAGCGCCGTCGGACAGGGTGGAGATGGCTACACCTTC. Full variable domain (remainder filled in from reference TRBV9 and TRBJ1-2): DSGVTQTPKHLITATGQRVTLRCSPRSGDLSVYWYQQSLDQGLQFLIQYYNGEERAKGNILERFSAQQFPDLHSELNLSSLELGDSALYFCASSAVGQGGDGYTFGSGTRLTVV.